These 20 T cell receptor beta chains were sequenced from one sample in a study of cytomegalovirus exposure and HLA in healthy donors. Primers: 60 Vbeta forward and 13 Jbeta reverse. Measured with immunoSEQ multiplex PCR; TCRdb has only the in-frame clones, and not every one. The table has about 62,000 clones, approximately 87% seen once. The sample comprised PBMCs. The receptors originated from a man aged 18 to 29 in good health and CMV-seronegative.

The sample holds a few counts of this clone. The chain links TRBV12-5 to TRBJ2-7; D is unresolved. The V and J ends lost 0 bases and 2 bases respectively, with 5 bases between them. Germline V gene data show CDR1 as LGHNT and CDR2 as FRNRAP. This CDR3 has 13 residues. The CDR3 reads CASGLVGPYEQYF. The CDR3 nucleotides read TGTGCTAGTGGTTTGGTGGGCCCCTACGAGCAGTACTTC.

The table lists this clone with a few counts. CDR3 loop: CASSLGQGAYGYTF. The CDR3, as DNA: TGTGCCAGCAGCCTTGGACAGGGGGCCTATGGCTACACCTTC. The J gene is TRBJ1-2, the V gene TRBV6-5, with TRBD1 identical over 11 bases. Germline V gene lookup returns CDR1 MNHEY and CDR2 SVGAGI. The CDR3 has 14 amino acids. With V trimmed by 6 bases and J by 4 bases, 4 bases remained unmatched.

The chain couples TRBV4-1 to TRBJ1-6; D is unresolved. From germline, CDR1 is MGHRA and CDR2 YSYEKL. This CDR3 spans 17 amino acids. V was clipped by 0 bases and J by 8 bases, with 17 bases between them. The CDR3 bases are TGCGCCAGCAGCCAAGAATTATCTGACTCTCTGGATTCACCCCTCCACTTT. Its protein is CASSQELSDSLDSPLHF.

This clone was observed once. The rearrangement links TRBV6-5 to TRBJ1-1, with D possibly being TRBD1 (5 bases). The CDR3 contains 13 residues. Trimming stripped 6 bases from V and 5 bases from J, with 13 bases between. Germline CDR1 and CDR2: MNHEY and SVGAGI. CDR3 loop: CASRRGRETEAFF. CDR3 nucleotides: TGTGCCAGCAGGCGGGGCCGGGAAACTGAAGCTTTCTTT.

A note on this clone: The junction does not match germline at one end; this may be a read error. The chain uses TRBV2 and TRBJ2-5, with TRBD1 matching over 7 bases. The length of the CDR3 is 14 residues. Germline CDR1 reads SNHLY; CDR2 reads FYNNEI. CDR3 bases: TGTGCCAGCAGTCTTACAGGGGCTCAAGTGACCCAGTACTTC. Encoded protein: CASSLTGAQVTQYF.

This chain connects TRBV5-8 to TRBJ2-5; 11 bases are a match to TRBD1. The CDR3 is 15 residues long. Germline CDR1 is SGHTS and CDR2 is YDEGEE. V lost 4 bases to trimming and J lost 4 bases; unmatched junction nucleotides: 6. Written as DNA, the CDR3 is TGTGCCAGCAGCCCCGGACAGGGGGCGGGAGAGACCCAGTACTTC. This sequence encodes CASSPGQGAGETQYF. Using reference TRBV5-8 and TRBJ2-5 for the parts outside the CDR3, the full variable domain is EAGVTQSPTHLIKTRGQQATLRCSPISGHTSVYWYQQALGLGLQFLLWYDEGEERNRGNFPPRFSGRQFPNYSSELNVNALELEDSALYLCASSPGQGAGETQYFGPGTRLLVL.

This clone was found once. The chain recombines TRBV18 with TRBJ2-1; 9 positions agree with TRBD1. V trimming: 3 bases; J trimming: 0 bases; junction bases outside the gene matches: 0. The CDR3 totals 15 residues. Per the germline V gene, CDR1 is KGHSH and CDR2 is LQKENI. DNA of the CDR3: TGTGCCAGCTCACCGGACAGGGGCTCCTACAATGAGCAGTTCTTC. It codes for CASSPDRGSYNEQFF.

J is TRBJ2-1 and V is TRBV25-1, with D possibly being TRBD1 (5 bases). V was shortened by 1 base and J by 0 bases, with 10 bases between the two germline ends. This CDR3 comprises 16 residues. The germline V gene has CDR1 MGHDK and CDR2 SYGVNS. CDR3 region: CASSEWGTISYNEQFF. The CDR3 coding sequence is TGTGCCAGCAGTGAATGGGGCACGATCTCCTACAATGAGCAGTTCTTC.

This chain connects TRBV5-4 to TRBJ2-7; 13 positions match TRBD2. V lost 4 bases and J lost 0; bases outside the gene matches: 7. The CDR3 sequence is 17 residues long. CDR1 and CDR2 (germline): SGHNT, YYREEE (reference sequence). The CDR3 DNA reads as TGTGCCAGCAGCCCCTCCGGGACTAGCGGGGTCTCCTACGAGCAGTACTTC. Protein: CASSPSGTSGVSYEQYF.

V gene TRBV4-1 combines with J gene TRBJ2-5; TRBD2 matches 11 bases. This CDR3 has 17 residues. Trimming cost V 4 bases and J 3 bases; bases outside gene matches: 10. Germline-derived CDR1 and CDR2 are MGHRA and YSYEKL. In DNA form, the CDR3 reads TGCGCCAGCAGCCCCTCCCTAGCGGGGGGCCCTAAAGAGACCCAGTACTTC. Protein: CASSPSLAGGPKETQYF.

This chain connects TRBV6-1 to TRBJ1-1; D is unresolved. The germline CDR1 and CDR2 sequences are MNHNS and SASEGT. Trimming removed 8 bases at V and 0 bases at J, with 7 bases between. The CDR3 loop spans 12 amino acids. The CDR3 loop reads CASQRMNTEAFF. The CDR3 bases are TGTGCCAGCCAGCGCATGAACACTGAAGCTTTCTTT.

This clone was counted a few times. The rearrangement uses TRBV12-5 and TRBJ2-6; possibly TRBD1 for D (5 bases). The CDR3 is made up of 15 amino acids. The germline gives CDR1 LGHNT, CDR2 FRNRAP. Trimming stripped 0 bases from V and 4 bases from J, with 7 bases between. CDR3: CASGLVAGGANVLTF. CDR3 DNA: TGTGCTAGTGGTTTGGTAGCAGGGGGGGCCAACGTCCTGACTTTC.

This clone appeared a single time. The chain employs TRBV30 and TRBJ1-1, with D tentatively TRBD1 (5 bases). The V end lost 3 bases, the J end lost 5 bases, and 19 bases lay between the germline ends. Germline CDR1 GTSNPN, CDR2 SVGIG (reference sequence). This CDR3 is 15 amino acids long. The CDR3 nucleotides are TGTGCCTGGAGCGCAGGGAATGGGCAGTTAACTGAAGCTTTCTTT. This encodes CAWSAGNGQLTEAFF.

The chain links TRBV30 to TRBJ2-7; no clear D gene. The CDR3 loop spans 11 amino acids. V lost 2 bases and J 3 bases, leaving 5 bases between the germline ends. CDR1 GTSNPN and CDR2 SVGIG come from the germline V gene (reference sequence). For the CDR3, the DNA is TGTGCCTGGAGTTTTAGCTACGAGCAGTACTTC. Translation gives CAWSFSYEQYF.

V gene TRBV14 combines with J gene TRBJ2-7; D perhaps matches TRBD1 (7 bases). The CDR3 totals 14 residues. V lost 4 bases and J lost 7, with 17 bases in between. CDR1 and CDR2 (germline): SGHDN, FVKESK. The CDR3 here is CASSLDNSGGEQYF. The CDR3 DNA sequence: TGTGCCAGCAGCCTCGACAATTCAGGGGGGGAGCAGTACTTC.

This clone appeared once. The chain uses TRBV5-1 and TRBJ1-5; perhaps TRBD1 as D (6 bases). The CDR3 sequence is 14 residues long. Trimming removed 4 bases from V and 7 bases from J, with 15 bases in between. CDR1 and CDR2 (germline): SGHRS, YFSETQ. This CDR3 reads CASSPLQGEQPQHF. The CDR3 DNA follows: TGCGCCAGCAGCCCCTTACAGGGAGAACAGCCCCAGCATTTT.

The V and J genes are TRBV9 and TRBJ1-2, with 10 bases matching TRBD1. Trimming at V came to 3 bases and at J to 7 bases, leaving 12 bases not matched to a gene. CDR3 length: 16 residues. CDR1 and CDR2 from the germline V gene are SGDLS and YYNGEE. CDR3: CASSDPRSGTGVGYTF. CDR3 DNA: TGTGCCAGCAGCGACCCGAGGAGCGGGACAGGGGTTGGCTACACCTTC.

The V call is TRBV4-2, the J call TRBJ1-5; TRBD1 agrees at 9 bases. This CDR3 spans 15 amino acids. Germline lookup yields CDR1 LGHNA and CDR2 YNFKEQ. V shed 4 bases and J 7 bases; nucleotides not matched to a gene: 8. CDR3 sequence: CASSPPGQGFQPQHF. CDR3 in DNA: TGTGCCAGCAGCCCCCCGGGACAGGGATTCCAGCCCCAGCATTTT.

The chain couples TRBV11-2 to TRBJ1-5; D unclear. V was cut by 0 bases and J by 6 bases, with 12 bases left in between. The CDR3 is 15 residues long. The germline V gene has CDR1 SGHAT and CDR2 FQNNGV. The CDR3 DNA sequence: TGTGCCAGCAGCTTAGATAGTAGCGGGGTTCAGCCCCAGCATTTT. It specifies CASSLDSSGVQPQHF. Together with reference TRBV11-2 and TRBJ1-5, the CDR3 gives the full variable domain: EAGVAQSPRYKIIEKRQSVAFWCNPISGHATLYWYQQILGQGPKLLIQFQNNGVVDDSQLPKDRFSAERLKGVDSTLKIQPAKLEDSAVYLCASSLDSSGVQPQHFGDGTRLSIL.

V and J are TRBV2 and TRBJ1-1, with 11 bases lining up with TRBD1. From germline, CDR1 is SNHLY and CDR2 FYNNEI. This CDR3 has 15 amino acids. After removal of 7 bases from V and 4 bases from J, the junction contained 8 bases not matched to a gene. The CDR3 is CASTGQGASSTEAFF. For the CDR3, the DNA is TGTGCCAGCACCGGACAGGGGGCCTCCAGCACTGAAGCTTTCTTT.